This T cell receptor (beta chain) emerged from a study of T cells after yellow fever vaccination. Background on the study: Low-cell-number fractions were prepared with SMART-Seq v4 Ultra Low Input. Study findings and constraints: Some clonotypes were seen in both the CD4 and the CD8 compartments. These made up a small share and likely arose from convergent recombination. The secondary response was weaker but peaked faster, day 5 versus 15.

The CDR3 covers 13 residues. V was clipped by 3 bases and J by 4 bases, with 9 bases between them. Making TCR cDNA involved 5'RACE template switching, which added UMIs and a universal primer site. In TCRdb, the 5' RACE reads were re-called with MiXCR into one record per CDR3 protein. The data hold around 250,000 distinct CDR3 sequences, with roughly 5% observed a single time. This clonotype was observed at least ten times. No antigen is known for it. The source is a man younger than 30 who received the YFV17D yellow fever vaccine. This chain links TRBV12-3 or TRBV12-4 with TRBJ1-2; no definite D call. The input for sequencing was CD4+ T cells sorted from PBMCs, taken on the day of the yellow fever booster vaccination. CDR3 region: CASSFNSFYGYTF. The DNA for the CDR3 is TGTGCCAGCAGTTTTAACAGCTTCTATGGCTACACCTTC.